The subject of this entry is one T cell receptor beta chain. This sample is part of a study of blood T cell repertoires in COVID-19. The CDR3 extends over 17 amino acids. Germline V gene lookup returns CDR1 SGHKS and CDR2 YYEKEE (reference sequence). Trimming took 0 bases from V and 7 from J, leaving 19 bases between them. Produced via immunoSEQ multiplex PCR; TCRdb's table is partial and in-frame only. The sample lists roughly 120,000 clones, 87% occurring once. This chain uses TRBV5-5 with TRBJ2-2; D unresolved. What was sequenced was peripheral blood. This sequence was found in a human donor in a cohort sampled during active COVID-19. CDR3 bases: TGTGCCAGCAGCTTGGAGTATGGGCCAGCTCTTATCGGGGAGCTGTTTTTT. Amino acids: CASSLEYGPALIGELFF.